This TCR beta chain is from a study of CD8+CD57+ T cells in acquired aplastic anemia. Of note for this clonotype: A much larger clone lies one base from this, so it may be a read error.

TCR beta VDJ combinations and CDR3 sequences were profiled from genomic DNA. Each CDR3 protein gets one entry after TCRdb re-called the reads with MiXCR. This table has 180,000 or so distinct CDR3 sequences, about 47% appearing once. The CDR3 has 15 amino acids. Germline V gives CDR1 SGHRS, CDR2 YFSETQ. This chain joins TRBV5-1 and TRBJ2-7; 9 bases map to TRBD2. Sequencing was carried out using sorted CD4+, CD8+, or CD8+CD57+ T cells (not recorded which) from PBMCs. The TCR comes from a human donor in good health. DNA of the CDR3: TGCGCCAACAGCCCCCCTAGCGGGACCTATTACGAGCAGTACTTC. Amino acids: CANSPPSGTYYEQYF.